Listed below are T cell receptor beta chains from one sample, sequenced in a study of cytomegalovirus exposure and HLA in healthy donors. Only in-frame clones appear in the TCRdb table, and some are missing; sequencing was by immunoSEQ multiplex PCR. The sample lists 100,000 to 150,000 clones; about 81% were seen once. What was sequenced was PBMCs. The receptors stem from a woman in her 30s in good health and CMV-seronegative. The CDR3 runs from the conserved cysteine through the conserved F or W. D genes are given only for firm matches. Where a row states a size, it is once, few, many or the class of an expanded clone; other rows omit it.

clone size: -; D gene: -; J gene: TRBJ1-2; V gene: TRBV4-1; CDR3 protein: CASSSTAPNYGYTF; CDR3 DNA: TGCGCCAGCAGCTCGACAGCTCCAAACTATGGCTACACCTTC
clone size: -; D gene: -; J gene: TRBJ1-1; V gene: TRBV18; CDR3 protein: CASSPLTRNTEAFF; CDR3 DNA: TGTGCCAGCTCACCATTAACCAGGAACACTGAAGCTTTCTTT
clone size: -; D gene: -; J gene: TRBJ2-7; V gene: TRBV5-1; CDR3 protein: CASSAPIQGIHEQYF; CDR3 DNA: TGCGCCAGCAGCGCACCCATACAGGGTATCCACGAGCAGTACTTC
clone size: -; D gene: TRBD2; J gene: TRBJ2-3; V gene: TRBV2; CDR3 protein: CASSSGRAPDTQYF; CDR3 DNA: TGTGCCAGCAGTAGCGGGAGGGCTCCGGATACGCAGTATTTT
clone size: -; D gene: -; J gene: TRBJ2-5; V gene: TRBV7-2; CDR3 protein: CASSLIGDQETQYF; CDR3 DNA: TGTGCCAGCAGCTTAATCGGGGACCAAGAGACCCAGTACTTC
clone size: -; D gene: -; J gene: TRBJ1-4; V gene: TRBV5-5; CDR3 protein: CASSLRGSEKLFF; CDR3 DNA: TGTGCCAGCAGCTTACGAGGGAGTGAAAAACTGTTTTTT
clone size: few; D gene: TRBD1; J gene: TRBJ1-1; V gene: TRBV18; CDR3 protein: CASSRQGAAEAFF; CDR3 DNA: TGTGCCAGCTCACGACAGGGGGCAGCTGAAGCTTTCTTT
clone size: -; D gene: -; J gene: TRBJ2-2; V gene: TRBV19; CDR3 protein: CASSISAVTGELFF; CDR3 DNA: TGTGCCAGTAGTATATCCGCGGTCACCGGGGAGCTGTTTTTT
clone size: -; D gene: TRBD1; J gene: TRBJ2-3; V gene: TRBV5-1; CDR3 protein: CASRTGGTDTQYF; CDR3 DNA: TGCGCCAGCAGGACAGGGGGCACAGATACGCAGTATTTT
clone size: -; D gene: TRBD1; J gene: TRBJ2-3; V gene: TRBV6-1; CDR3 protein: CASSEAGTGEYF; CDR3 DNA: TGTGCCAGCAGTGAAGCGGGTACAGGGGAGTATTTT
clone size: -; D gene: -; J gene: TRBJ1-1; V gene: TRBV5-1; CDR3 protein: CASSLDGTIYTEAFF; CDR3 DNA: TGCGCCAGCAGCTTGGATGGGACAATTTACACTGAAGCTTTCTTT
clone size: -; D gene: TRBD2; J gene: TRBJ2-7; V gene: TRBV27; CDR3 protein: CASSLLTSGSAKGYEQYF; CDR3 DNA: TGTGCCAGCAGTCTTTTGACTAGCGGGAGCGCAAAGGGGTACGAGCAGTACTTC
clone size: -; D gene: -; J gene: TRBJ1-4; V gene: TRBV19; CDR3 protein: CASSLRATNEKLFF; CDR3 DNA: TGTGCCAGTAGCCTCAGGGCAACTAATGAAAAACTGTTTTTT
clone size: few; D gene: -; J gene: TRBJ2-2; V gene: TRBV4-3; CDR3 protein: CASSQGQGGRTGELFF; CDR3 DNA: TGCGCCAGCAGCCAAGGTCAAGGGGGAAGGACCGGGGAGCTGTTTTTT
clone size: -; D gene: -; J gene: TRBJ2-7; V gene: TRBV7-2; CDR3 protein: CASSPRTGPLRYEQYF; CDR3 DNA: TGTGCCAGCAGCCCTCGAACAGGACCACTACGCTACGAGCAGTACTTC
clone size: -; D gene: TRBD1; J gene: TRBJ2-4; V gene: TRBV2; CDR3 protein: CASSALTGGSKNIQYF; CDR3 DNA: TGTGCCAGCAGTGCCCTTACAGGGGGATCCAAAAACATTCAGTACTTC
clone size: -; D gene: -; J gene: TRBJ2-5; V gene: TRBV29-1; CDR3 protein: CSVLLGNVREETQYF; CDR3 DNA: TGCAGCGTGTTACTAGGTAATGTAAGAGAAGAGACCCAGTACTTC
clone size: -; D gene: TRBD1; J gene: TRBJ1-5; V gene: TRBV30; CDR3 protein: CAWKVGTGAYQPQHF; CDR3 DNA: TGTGCCTGGAAAGTCGGGACAGGGGCTTATCAGCCCCAGCATTTT
clone size: -; D gene: -; J gene: TRBJ1-3; V gene: TRBV27; CDR3 protein: CATALVPGNTIYF; CDR3 DNA: TGTGCCACCGCCCTAGTTCCTGGAAACACCATATATTTT
clone size: -; D gene: -; J gene: TRBJ1-4; V gene: TRBV5-4; CDR3 protein: CASSPIGGSGEKLFF; CDR3 DNA: TGTGCCAGCAGCCCGATAGGGGGTTCGGGTGAAAAACTGTTTTTT
clone size: once; D gene: TRBD1; J gene: TRBJ1-2; V gene: TRBV29-1; CDR3 protein: CSVESTGGHINYGYTF; CDR3 DNA: TGCAGCGTTGAAAGTACAGGGGGCCATATAAACTATGGCTACACCTTC
clone size: -; D gene: TRBD1; J gene: TRBJ2-1; V gene: TRBV15; CDR3 protein: CATSREGGHNEQFF; CDR3 DNA: TGTGCCACCAGCAGAGAAGGGGGCCACAATGAGCAGTTCTTC
clone size: -; D gene: -; J gene: TRBJ1-2; V gene: TRBV29-1; CDR3 protein: CSVEGRDYGYTF; CDR3 DNA: TGCAGCGTCGAAGGGAGGGACTATGGCTACACCTTC
clone size: -; D gene: TRBD2; J gene: TRBJ2-7; V gene: TRBV6-1; CDR3 protein: CASSEPWDYTYEQYF; CDR3 DNA: TGTGCCAGCAGTGAACCTTGGGACTACACCTACGAGCAGTACTTC
clone size: -; D gene: TRBD1; J gene: TRBJ2-3; V gene: TRBV7-8; CDR3 protein: CASSSDRGNPDTQYF; CDR3 DNA: TGTGCCAGCAGCTCGGACAGGGGGAATCCAGATACGCAGTATTTT
clone size: -; D gene: -; J gene: TRBJ1-2; V gene: TRBV5-6; CDR3 protein: CASSLYGAYGYTF; CDR3 DNA: TGTGCCAGCAGCTTGTACGGAGCCTATGGCTACACCTTC
clone size: once; D gene: -; J gene: TRBJ1-1; V gene: TRBV4-3; CDR3 protein: CASSQDRESGKGTEAFF; CDR3 DNA: TGCGCCAGCAGCCAAGATCGGGAATCGGGAAAGGGCACTGAAGCTTTCTTT
clone size: -; D gene: TRBD2; J gene: TRBJ2-3; V gene: TRBV30; CDR3 protein: CAWSVQTSGWGDTQYF; CDR3 DNA: TGTGCCTGGAGTGTCCAGACTAGCGGGTGGGGGGATACGCAGTATTTT
clone size: -; D gene: TRBD1; J gene: TRBJ1-4; V gene: TRBV2; CDR3 protein: CASSERGGQVYEKLFF; CDR3 DNA: TGTGCCAGCAGTGAAAGGGGGGGACAGGTATATGAAAAACTGTTTTTT
clone size: -; D gene: -; J gene: TRBJ1-2; V gene: TRBV6-1; CDR3 protein: CASYFGGAYGYIF; CDR3 DNA: TGTGCCAGCTACTTCGGGGGGGCGTATGGCTACATCTTC
clone size: -; D gene: TRBD2; J gene: TRBJ2-1; V gene: TRBV6-5; CDR3 protein: CASRSGGGAYNEQFF; CDR3 DNA: TGTGCCAGCAGGTCCGGGGGGGGAGCCTACAATGAGCAGTTCTTC
clone size: -; D gene: TRBD2; J gene: TRBJ2-1; V gene: TRBV25-1; CDR3 protein: CASSDVLAGASYNEQFF; CDR3 DNA: TGTGCCAGCAGTGATGTGCTAGCGGGAGCCTCCTACAATGAGCAGTTCTTC
clone size: -; D gene: -; J gene: TRBJ1-5; V gene: TRBV6-1; CDR3 protein: CASQPRTLNQPQHF; CDR3 DNA: TGTGCCAGCCAACCTCGGACTTTAAATCAGCCCCAGCATTTT